The 10 T cell receptor beta chains given below trace back to one sample, sequenced in a study of blood T cell repertoires in COVID-19. TCRdb keeps only in-frame clones here, not all; method: immunoSEQ multiplex PCR. The data show a few hundred thousand clones, 88% seen once. Sequencing was carried out using peripheral blood. These receptors all stem from a man in his 70s with acute or convalescent COVID-19.

This clone has a single count. The chain is built from TRBV5-1 and TRBJ1-1, with TRBD1 matching over 7 bases. The germline CDR1 and CDR2 sequences are SGHRS and YFSETQ. The CDR3 runs 15 residues. With V trimmed by 1 base and J by 1 base, 4 bases remained unmatched. As DNA, the CDR3 is TGCGCCAGCAGCTTGAGGACAGGATCGAACACTGAAGCTTTCTTT. Translation: CASSLRTGSNTEAFF.

This chain connects TRBV2 to TRBJ1-2; no definite D call. The germline V and J ends were trimmed by 7 bases and 2 bases, with 17 bases remaining between them. The CDR3 is 15 amino acids. CDR1 is SNHLY and CDR2 is FYNNEI in the germline V gene. The CDR3 reads CASTLGRQPNYGYTF. The CDR3 nucleotides are TGTGCCAGCACCTTAGGGAGGCAGCCAAACTATGGCTACACCTTC.

This sequence joins TRBV2 and TRBJ2-1, with TRBD2 identical over 8 bases. Germline-derived CDR1 and CDR2 are SNHLY and FYNNEI. V trimming: 1 base; J trimming: 8 bases; junction bases outside the gene matches: 7. This CDR3 is built from 15 residues. As DNA, the CDR3 is TGTGCCAGCAGTGAAGGACTAGCGAACGCAGATGAGCAGTTCTTC. It codes for CASSEGLANADEQFF.

The V call is TRBV11-2, the J call TRBJ2-2; D remains unclear. The CDR3 consists of 14 residues. Trimming took 5 bases from V and 6 from J, leaving 13 bases between them. Germline lookup yields CDR1 SGHAT and CDR2 FQNNGV. Here the CDR3 reads CASSLNPDPGELFF. The DNA for the CDR3 is TGTGCCAGCAGCCTAAACCCTGATCCCGGGGAGCTGTTTTTT.

This chain links TRBV5-8 with TRBJ2-1; 8 bases line up with TRBD2. The germline gives CDR1 SGHTS, CDR2 YDEGEE. The CDR3 covers 15 residues. With 0 bases clipped from V and 7 bases from J, the junction kept 6 bases outside the gene matches. The DNA for the CDR3 is TGTGCCAGCAGCTTGGGACTAGCGTCCGCGAATGAGCAGTTCTTC. It yields the protein CASSLGLASANEQFF.

This clone was recorded a few times. The gene calls are TRBV10-1 and TRBJ1-2, with D possibly TRBD1 on 6 matching bases. The CDR3 contains 13 residues. Per the germline V gene, CDR1 is WNHNN and CDR2 is SYGVQD (reference sequence). The V and J ends lost 7 bases and 4 bases respectively, with 13 bases between them. The CDR3 sequence: CASTLGHFYGYTF. DNA of the CDR3: TGCGCCAGCACCCTGGGACACTTCTATGGCTACACCTTC.

This clone appeared once. CDR3 nucleotide sequence: TGCAGCGCCGCGGGGACTAGCGGCTCTAGCACAGATACGCAGTATTTT. Protein sequence: CSAAGTSGSSTDTQYF. The chain employs TRBV29-1 and TRBJ2-3, with 11 bases matching TRBD2. Per germline, CDR1 SQVTM and CDR2 ANQGSEA. V lost 7 bases to trimming and J lost 0 bases; unmatched junction nucleotides: 9. This CDR3 region has 16 residues.

V usage is TRBV6-5 and J usage is TRBJ1-6; 8 bases map to TRBD1. Germline V gene data show CDR1 as MNHEY and CDR2 as SVGAGI. This CDR3 has 12 amino acids. V shed 6 bases and J 14 bases; nucleotides not matched to a gene: 6. CDR3 bases: TGTGCCAGCAGACAGGGGGTTTCGGCCCTCCACTTT. Translated: CASRQGVSALHF.

The chain combines TRBV25-1 with TRBJ1-1; the match to TRBD1 covers 7 bases. The CDR3 consists of 13 residues. Germline V gives CDR1 MGHDK, CDR2 SYGVNS. V shed 4 bases and J 5 bases; nucleotides not matched to a gene: 4. CDR3 DNA sequence: TGTGCCAGCAGTGCAGGGGGGTCAACTGAAGCTTTCTTT. Translated: CASSAGGSTEAFF.

Only one count was recorded for this clone. The rearrangement joins TRBV18 to TRBJ2-1, with D possibly matching TRBD2 (5 bases). In germline, CDR1 is KGHSH, CDR2 LQKENI. The CDR3 has 16 amino acids. The V and J ends lost 5 bases and 0 bases respectively, with 14 bases between them. For the CDR3, the DNA is TGTGCCAGCTCAGAACAGCGGCCTAGCTCCTACAATGAGCAGTTCTTC. Translating it yields CASSEQRPSSYNEQFF.